A single sample is the source of the 23 T cell receptor beta chains below, sequenced in a study of Ad26.COV2.S vaccination and SARS-CoV-2 variants. Clones were read by immunoSEQ multiplex PCR, and TCRdb kept only the in-frame ones, dropping some. Of roughly 700,000 clones listed, around 90% were seen once; the top ten hold nearly 1.5%. Regarding treatment: 15 to 20 received Ad26.COV2.S at low or high dose, single or two shots; roughly five received placebo; per-sample allocation not given. Sampling took place 63 days after the first vaccine or placebo injection. The sample in question was peripheral blood, obtained in a trial of Ad26.COV2.S vaccine versus placebo. The receptors here all came from a person aged 18-65 years who received the Ad26.COV2.S COVID-19 vaccine or a placebo.

The chain is built from TRBV18 and TRBJ2-7, with D uncertain. Germline-derived CDR1 and CDR2 are KGHSH and LQKENI. The length of the CDR3 is 15 residues. The V and J ends lost 0 bases and 3 bases respectively, with 12 bases between them. The CDR3 DNA is TGTGCCAGCTCACCACCAGCCGCAGCCGACTACGAGCAGTACTTC. Its protein is CASSPPAAADYEQYF.

This clone was seen just once. The rearrangement joins TRBV5-4 to TRBJ2-3; D gene unclear. Trimming stripped 3 bases from V and 0 bases from J, with 14 bases between. Germline CDR1 and CDR2: SGHNT and YYREEE (reference sequence). The CDR3 has 16 residues. CDR3 bases: TGTGCCAGCAGCTCCGCCCGGTTCAAGAGCACAGATACGCAGTATTTT. Protein: CASSSARFKSTDTQYF.

The chain couples TRBV2 to TRBJ1-4, with 8 bases fitting TRBD1. The CDR3 length is 15 residues. CDR1 and CDR2 from the germline V gene are SNHLY and FYNNEI. The trim removed 3 bases at V and 10 bases at J, leaving 10 bases unmatched. As DNA, the CDR3 is TGTGCCAGCAGTGAGACAGGACTACAGGGGGGAAAACTGTTTTTT. It is translated as CASSETGLQGGKLFF.

This sequence joins TRBV3-1 (or the pseudogene TRBV3-2) and TRBJ2-7; D is perhaps TRBD1 (6 bases). Deletions cut 4 bases from V and 3 bases from J, with 13 bases between. The length of the CDR3 is 14 residues. CDR1 and CDR2 from the germline V gene are LGHDT and YNNKEL (reference sequence). DNA of the CDR3: TGTGCCAGCAGCCTCCGGACAGAGGTCTACGAGCAGTACTTC. This encodes CASSLRTEVYEQYF.

V is TRBV15 and J is TRBJ2-2; maybe TRBD1 (6 bases). The germline gives CDR1 LNHNV, CDR2 YYDKDF (reference sequence). With 5 bases removed from V and 4 bases from J, the gap between germline ends came to 11 bases. This CDR3 is built from 14 residues. CDR3 sequence: CATSRDRITGELFF. The CDR3 nucleotides read TGTGCCACCAGCCGCGACAGGATCACCGGGGAGCTGTTTTTT.

As concerns this clone: The same CDR3 can be traced to other DNA sequences in this sample. As DNA, the CDR3 is TGCGCCAGCAGCGCGACAGGGGGTACCGGGGAGCTGTTTTTT. It yields the protein CASSATGGTGELFF. This sequence joins TRBV5-1 and TRBJ2-2; 9 bases are a match to TRBD1. The germline CDR1 and CDR2 sequences are SGHRS and YFSETQ. The CDR3 is 14 residues long. V was clipped by 4 bases and J by 5 bases; unmatched bases: 3. The whole variable domain, filled in from reference TRBV5-1 and TRBJ2-2, reads KAGVTQTPRYLIKTRGQQVTLSCSPISGHRSVSWYQQTPGQGLQFLFEYFSETQRNKGNFPGRFSGRQFSNSRSEMNVSTLELGDSALYLCASSATGGTGELFFGEGSRLTVL.

The chain uses TRBV29-1 and TRBJ1-2; D is perhaps TRBD1 (6 bases). This CDR3 contains 17 residues. In germline, CDR1 is SQVTM, CDR2 ANQGSEA. The ends were cut back, 0 bases at V and 5 bases at J, with 22 bases in the middle. The CDR3 protein is CSVEDQYSGGRGYGYTF. The DNA of the CDR3 is TGCAGCGTTGAAGATCAATATAGCGGGGGGCGAGGTTATGGCTACACCTTC.

The V call is TRBV4-2, the J call TRBJ2-1, with TRBD2 identical over 8 bases. The ends lost 0 bases at V and 0 bases at J; junction bases unmatched: 4. Germline CDR1 and CDR2: LGHNA and YNFKEQ. CDR3 size: 17 residues. The CDR3 DNA sequence: TGTGCCAGCAGCCAAGAGTACGGGGGGGCCTCCTACAATGAGCAGTTCTTC. This encodes CASSQEYGGASYNEQFF.

The count of this clone is one. This chain connects TRBV15 to TRBJ2-7; D gene ambiguous. The CDR3 sequence is 14 residues long. Deletions cut 3 bases from V and 4 bases from J, with 13 bases between. Germline CDR1 LNHNV, CDR2 YYDKDF (reference sequence). The CDR3 DNA reads TGTGCCACCAGCAGGGTGGGAACCCAATACGAGCAGTACTTC. Translated, it gives CATSRVGTQYEQYF.

The chain couples TRBV9 to TRBJ2-3; TRBD1 or TRBD2 may be the D gene (5 bases each). This CDR3 is 14 amino acids long. Germline V gene data show CDR1 as SGDLS and CDR2 as YYNGEE. V was cut by 1 base and J by 4 bases, with 10 bases left in between. The CDR3 region has the DNA TGTGCCAGCAGCGTACGGGGCTTGGCAGATACGCAGTATTTT. Its translation: CASSVRGLADTQYF.

The chain links TRBV9 to TRBJ2-7; 8 bases align to TRBD1. This CDR3 has 17 amino acids. V lost 0 bases, J lost 0 bases, and 8 bases stayed unmatched. Germline V gene data show CDR1 as SGDLS and CDR2 as YYNGEE. In nucleotides, the CDR3 is TGTGCCAGCAGCGTAGGGGACCAGGGGGCCAGCTCCTACGAGCAGTACTTC. It specifies CASSVGDQGASSYEQYF. The whole variable domain, remainder taken from reference TRBV9 and TRBJ2-7, is DSGVTQTPKHLITATGQRVTLRCSPRSGDLSVYWYQQSLDQGLQFLIQYYNGEERAKGNILERFSAQQFPDLHSELNLSSLELGDSALYFCASSVGDQGASSYEQYFGPGTRLTVT.

The chain employs TRBV10-3 and TRBJ1-1; 8 bases match TRBD1. The length of the CDR3 is 15 residues. Germline V gene data show CDR1 as ENHRY and CDR2 as SYGVKD. V shed 3 bases, J shed 4 bases, and the junction held 7 bases outside the gene matches. The CDR3 region is CAISDPQGEGTEAFF. The DNA for the CDR3 is TGTGCCATCAGTGACCCACAGGGGGAGGGCACTGAAGCTTTCTTT.

This chain connects TRBV30 to TRBJ1-5; 9 bases map to TRBD1. Looked up from germline, CDR1 is GTSNPN and CDR2 is SVGIG (reference sequence). After removal of 2 bases from V and 3 bases from J, the junction contained 11 bases not matched to a gene. The CDR3 loop spans 17 amino acids. The CDR3 DNA is TGTGCCTGGAGTTTGGGTAAGACAGGGGGGATCAATCAGCCCCAGCATTTT. It translates to CAWSLGKTGGINQPQHF.

This clone was seen only once. The rearrangement links TRBV6-5 to TRBJ1-1; D remains unclear. Trimming stripped 6 bases from V and 1 base from J, with 6 bases between. The germline CDR1 and CDR2 sequences are MNHEY and SVGAGI. The CDR3 covers 12 residues. In DNA form, the CDR3 reads TGTGCCAGCAGCGTCGGGAACACTGAAGCTTTCTTT. Amino acid sequence: CASSVGNTEAFF.

CDR3 bases: TGTGCCAGCAGTGAGTCGGCAGGGTCGGTCTATGGCTACACCTTC. Translating it yields CASSESAGSVYGYTF. The gene calls are TRBV6-1 and TRBJ1-2; D may be TRBD1 (5 bases). The germline V and J ends were trimmed by 3 bases and 4 bases, with 15 bases remaining between them. Germline assignment: CDR1 MNHNS and CDR2 SASEGT. The CDR3 length is 15 residues.

The rearrangement joins TRBV20-1 to TRBJ2-3; D is ambiguous. With 3 bases removed from V and 5 bases from J, the gap between germline ends came to 15 bases. CDR1 DFQATT and CDR2 SNEGSKA come from the germline V gene (reference sequence). This CDR3 is built from 14 residues. CDR3 sequence: CSASRLRIGDTQYF. DNA for the CDR3: TGCAGTGCTAGTAGACTCCGGATTGGAGATACGCAGTATTTT.

The sample holds one count of this clone. This chain joins TRBV9 and TRBJ2-1; a weak D match, TRBD1 (5 bases). The CDR3 is made up of 15 amino acids. The germline V and J ends were trimmed by 4 bases and 4 bases, with 15 bases remaining between them. Germline values: CDR1 SGDLS, CDR2 YYNGEE. CDR3 DNA: TGTGCCAGCAGCCTAGGTAGGGGTAGATACAATGAGCAGTTCTTC. Translation: CASSLGRGRYNEQFF. The full variable domain, with the rest looked up from reference TRBV9 and TRBJ2-1, is DSGVTQTPKHLITATGQRVTLRCSPRSGDLSVYWYQQSLDQGLQFLIQYYNGEERAKGNILERFSAQQFPDLHSELNLSSLELGDSALYFCASSLGRGRYNEQFFGPGTRLTVL.

The rearrangement links TRBV27 to TRBJ2-1; D unclear. Germline V lookup: CDR1 MNHEY, CDR2 SMNVEV (reference sequence). This CDR3 is built from 16 residues. Trimming left V 0 bases short and J 0 bases short, with 9 bases between. In nucleotides, the CDR3 is TGTGCCAGCAGTTTATCCGCAACGAGCTCCTACAATGAGCAGTTCTTC. Its protein is CASSLSATSSYNEQFF.

The J gene is TRBJ1-2, the V gene TRBV6-5; TRBD1 agrees at 9 bases. This CDR3 contains 16 residues. V lost 2 bases and J lost 8; bases outside the gene matches: 12. Germline assignment: CDR1 MNHEY and CDR2 SVGAGI. CDR3 nucleotides: TGTGCCAGCAGTTACCAGATACAGGGGGCGCTTGAGGGCTACACCTTC. It codes for CASSYQIQGALEGYTF.

The chain links TRBV7-9 to TRBJ1-2; a weak D match, TRBD1 (6 bases). The CDR3 has 17 amino acids. Trimming removed 1 base from V and 0 bases from J, with 15 bases in between. The V gene's germline CDR1 is SEHNR and CDR2 FQNEAQ (reference sequence). CDR3 sequence (DNA): TGTGCCAGCAGCTTAGGGGGGCAAGCAGATGCTAACTATGGCTACACCTTC. It is translated as CASSLGGQADANYGYTF.

The chain is built from TRBV29-1 and TRBJ1-4; D is possibly TRBD1 (5 bases). Trimming removed 4 bases from V and 7 bases from J, with 13 bases in between. Germline CDR1 reads SQVTM; CDR2 reads ANQGSEA. The CDR3 has 13 amino acids. CDR3 in DNA: TGCAGCGTTGGAGGGACTTTGGGTGAAAAACTGTTTTTT. This translates into CSVGGTLGEKLFF.

The CDR3, as DNA: TGCAGTGCTAGTTTGACAGTCCCTAATGAAAAACTGTTTTTT. It is translated as CSASLTVPNEKLFF. V is TRBV20-1 and J is TRBJ1-4, with a tentative D call TRBD1 (5 bases). This CDR3 has 14 amino acids. With 3 bases removed from V and 3 bases from J, the gap between germline ends came to 11 bases. Germline CDR1 is DFQATT and CDR2 is SNEGSKA (reference sequence).

This rearrangement joins TRBV25-1 to TRBJ1-3, with a weak D call TRBD1 (6 bases). Trimming shortened V by 2 bases and J by 2 bases, and 13 bases separated the two germline ends. The germline V gene has CDR1 MGHDK and CDR2 SYGVNS. The CDR3 contains 16 residues. The DNA of the CDR3 is TGTGCCAGCAGTGAAGGCAGGGGATCGACTGGAAACACCATATATTTT. Protein product: CASSEGRGSTGNTIYF.